This T cell receptor (beta chain) emerged from a study of Tregs in tolerant kidney transplant recipients. Related graft donors supplied nonmyeloablative bone marrow transplants, and mixed chimerism was transient. Only in-frame clones appear in the TCRdb table, and some are missing; sequencing was by immunoSEQ multiplex PCR. Recorded for this sample: thousands of clones. Study-level points and caveats: Expanding Tregs on activated donor B cells appeared to best identify donor-specific TCRbeta clones. Donor-specific Treg expansion exceeded global Treg expansion in tolerant patients, suggesting antigen drive. For some patients, primers changed over time, blocking nucleotide-level comparison. This study did not directly address biological reproducibility.

The V gene's germline CDR1 is SGHTA and CDR2 FQGNSA. This CDR3 spans 14 amino acids. V shed 4 bases, J shed 4 bases, and the junction held 6 bases outside the gene matches. In the case of this clone: Its antigen is still unknown. The read finishes 3 residues shy of the CDR3 end, and the germline J gene is used to complete it.

The input for sequencing was CD4+ T cells from blood (PBMCs), taken 6 months after the transplant. The TCR sequence derives from a human patient who received a combined kidney and bone marrow transplant. Some T cells may trace back to the graft donor. This chain joins TRBV7-2 and TRBJ2-7; 8 nucleotides agree with TRBD2. CDR3 DNA, as far as it was read: TGTGCCAGCAGCTACTCCGGGACTAGTTACGAG. This encodes CASSYSGTSYE. The entire CDR3 protein is CASSYSGTSYEQYF.